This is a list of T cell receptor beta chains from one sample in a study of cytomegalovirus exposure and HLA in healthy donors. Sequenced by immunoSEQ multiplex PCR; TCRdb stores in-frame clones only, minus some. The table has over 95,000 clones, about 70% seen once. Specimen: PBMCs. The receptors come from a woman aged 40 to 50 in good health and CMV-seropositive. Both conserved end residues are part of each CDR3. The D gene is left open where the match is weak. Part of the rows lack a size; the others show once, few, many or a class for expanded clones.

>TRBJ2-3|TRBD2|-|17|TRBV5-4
CASRLGLAGGGTDTQYF
TGTGCCAGCAGACTCGGACTAGCGGGGGGGGGCACAGATACGCAGTATTTT
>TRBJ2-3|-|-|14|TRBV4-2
CASSQAGGTDTQYF
TGTGCCAGCAGCCAAGCCGGGGGCACAGATACGCAGTATTTT
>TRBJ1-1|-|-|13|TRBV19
CASSIGTRTEAFF
TGTGCCAGTAGTATAGGCACTCGAACTGAAGCTTTCTTT
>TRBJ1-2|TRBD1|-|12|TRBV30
CAWGTGNYGYTF
TGTGCCTGGGGGACAGGGAACTATGGCTACACCTTC
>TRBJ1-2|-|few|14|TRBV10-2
CASSYWGGTYGYTF
TGTGCCAGCAGTTACTGGGGGGGGACCTATGGCTACACCTTC
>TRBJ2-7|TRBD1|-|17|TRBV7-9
CASSLSTAGTGSYEQYF
TGTGCCAGCAGCTTATCAACGGCCGGGACAGGGTCTTACGAGCAGTACTTC
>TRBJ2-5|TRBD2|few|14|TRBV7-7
CASSRSGGEETQYF
TGTGCCAGCAGTCGTAGCGGGGGAGAAGAGACCCAGTACTTC
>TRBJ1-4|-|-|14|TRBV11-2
CASSPLTVSEKLFF
TGTGCCAGCAGCCCGCTGACAGTCTCTGAAAAACTGTTTTTT
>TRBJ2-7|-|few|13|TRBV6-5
CASRQGWAYEQYF
TGTGCCAGCAGGCAGGGGTGGGCCTACGAGCAGTACTTC
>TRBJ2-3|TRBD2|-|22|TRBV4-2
CASSQPAGSSGGAIPSTDTQYF
TGTGCCAGCAGCCAACCCGCTGGTTCTAGCGGGGGGGCCATCCCTAGCACAGATACGCAGTATTTT
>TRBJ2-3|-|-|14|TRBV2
CASIAGFSTDTQYF
TGTGCCAGCATCGCGGGGTTTAGCACAGATACGCAGTATTTT
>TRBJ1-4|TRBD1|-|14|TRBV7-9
CASSLDRGNEKLFF
TGTGCCAGCAGCCTGGACAGGGGGAATGAAAAACTGTTTTTT
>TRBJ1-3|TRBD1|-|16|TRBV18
CASSPVQGASGNTIYF
TGTGCCAGCTCACCGGTTCAGGGGGCGAGTGGAAACACCATATATTTT
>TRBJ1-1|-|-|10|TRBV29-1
CSASSGVAFF
TGCAGCGCATCAAGCGGGGTAGCTTTCTTT
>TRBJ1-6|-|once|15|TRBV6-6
CARSDGGSYNSPLHF
TGTGCCAGATCGGACGGGGGTTCCTATAATTCACCCCTCCACTTT
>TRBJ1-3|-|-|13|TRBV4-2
CASSQDLGNTIYF
TGTGCCAGCAGCCAAGATCTGGGAAACACCATATATTTT
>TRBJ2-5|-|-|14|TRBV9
CASSQPGRQETQYF
TGTGCCAGCAGTCAACCGGGAAGACAAGAGACCCAGTACTTC
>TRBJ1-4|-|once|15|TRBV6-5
CASSYSGRKDEKLFF
TGTGCCAGCAGTTACTCTGGGAGAAAGGATGAAAAACTGTTTTTT
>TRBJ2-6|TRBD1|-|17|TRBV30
CASWDSFTISGANVLTF
TGTGCCTCGTGGGACAGCTTTACGATCTCTGGGGCCAACGTCCTGACTTTC
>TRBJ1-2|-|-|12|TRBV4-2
CASSLASYGYTF
TGTGCCAGCAGCCTGGCTTCCTATGGCTACACCTTC
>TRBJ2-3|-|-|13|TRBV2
CASRRLHTDTQYF
TGTGCCAGCAGAAGACTACACACAGATACGCAGTATTTT
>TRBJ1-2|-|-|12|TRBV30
CAWSENRLGYTF
TGTGCCTGGAGTGAGAACAGGCTCGGGTACACCTTC